Each of the 14 T cell receptor beta chains below was sequenced from the same sample in a study of blood T cell repertoires in COVID-19. Profiled with immunoSEQ multiplex PCR; TCRdb holds only in-frame clones, not every one. The table lists 150,000 or so clones, around 74% of them singletons, with about 3% in the top ten. The material sequenced was peripheral blood. The receptors shown here come from a woman over 75 with acute or convalescent COVID-19.

CDR3 DNA: TGTGCCAGCAGTTTATCCAGGTCTAGCGGGCTTCATGAGCAGTTCTTC. This codes for CASSLSRSSGLHEQFF. V gene TRBV27 combines with J gene TRBJ2-1; the match to TRBD2 covers 8 bases. Trimming removed 0 bases from V and 8 bases from J; junction bases left unmatched: 9. Germline V gene sequence: CDR1 MNHEY, CDR2 SMNVEV (reference sequence). The CDR3 is 16 amino acids.

This clone was detected only a few times. The rearrangement links TRBV18 to TRBJ1-2; TRBD1 matches 9 bases. CDR3 length: 15 residues. Germline CDR1 reads KGHSH; CDR2 reads LQKENI. V shed 4 bases and J 6 bases; nucleotides not matched to a gene: 9. The CDR3 here is CASSRSRTGEDGYTF. CDR3 DNA sequence: TGTGCCAGCTCACGAAGCCGGACAGGGGAGGATGGCTACACCTTC.

The rearrangement joins TRBV28 to TRBJ1-1; a weak D match, TRBD1 (5 bases). CDR3 size: 12 residues. V was pared by 4 bases and J by 5 bases, with 8 bases between. Per germline, CDR1 MDHEN and CDR2 SYDVKM. CDR3 sequence: CASSYRGTEAFF. CDR3 DNA sequence: TGTGCCAGCAGTTATAGGGGTACTGAAGCTTTCTTT.

The V gene is TRBV2, the J gene TRBJ1-2; 7 bases are a match to TRBD1. This CDR3 contains 15 residues. Unmatched junction bases numbered 5, after V lost 3 bases and J lost 1 base. Germline loops: CDR1 SNHLY, CDR2 FYNNEI. In nucleotides, the CDR3 is TGTGCCAGCAGTGATTGGACAGGCAATAACTATGGCTACACCTTC. Amino acid sequence: CASSDWTGNNYGYTF.

This chain joins TRBV19 and TRBJ1-1; 8 nucleotides agree with TRBD1. The CDR3 consists of 14 residues. Trimming at V came to 4 bases and at J to 5 bases, leaving 6 bases not matched to a gene. In germline, CDR1 is LNHDA, CDR2 SQIVND (reference sequence). The CDR3 DNA reads as TGTGCCAGTAGTAATACAGGGGGGGCAACTGAAGCTTTCTTT. Its translation is CASSNTGGATEAFF.

This clone was recorded only once. The chain recombines TRBV29-1 with TRBJ2-5, with 8 nucleotides matching TRBD1. Germline lookup yields CDR1 SQVTM and CDR2 ANQGSEA. The J segment lost 5 bases and the V segment lost 0 bases, leaving 2 bases of the junction unmatched. The CDR3 contains 13 residues. The DNA of the CDR3 is TGCAGCGTTGAAGATTACAGGGGGGAGACCCAGTACTTC. Protein sequence: CSVEDYRGETQYF.

The chain joins TRBV24-1 to TRBJ2-5; a possible D gene is TRBD2 (6 bases). The germline V and J ends were trimmed by 10 bases and 5 bases, with 16 bases remaining between them. Germline lookup yields CDR1 KGHDR and CDR2 SFDVKD. The CDR3 extends over 13 amino acids. The CDR3 here is CATGTGGAETQYF. The CDR3 region has the DNA TGTGCCACAGGGACCGGGGGTGCTGAGACCCAGTACTTC.

The chain recombines TRBV18 with TRBJ2-3, with D unclear. V was cut by 2 bases and J by 4 bases, with 7 bases left in between. The length of the CDR3 is 13 residues. Germline-derived CDR1 and CDR2 are KGHSH and LQKENI. The CDR3 DNA is TGTGCCAGCTCACCAGGTTCGGCAGATACGCAGTATTTT. Amino acids: CASSPGSADTQYF.

J is TRBJ1-1 and V is TRBV30; D uncertain. The V and J ends lost 8 bases and 0 bases respectively, with 10 bases between them. Germline CDR1 reads GTSNPN; CDR2 reads SVGIG (reference sequence). The length of the CDR3 is 12 residues. The CDR3 DNA sequence: TGTGCCACTAAGACCGTGAACACTGAAGCTTTCTTT. As protein: CATKTVNTEAFF.

The chain joins TRBV6-5 to TRBJ1-1, with 9 bases aligning to TRBD1. With V trimmed by 7 bases and J by 5 bases, 11 bases remained unmatched. The CDR3 covers 15 residues. Germline V gene sequence: CDR1 MNHEY, CDR2 SVGAGI. The CDR3 nucleotides read TGTGCCAGCACTCCCGGGACAGGGTCGAGAACTGAAGCTTTCTTT. The encoded protein is CASTPGTGSRTEAFF.

V usage is TRBV5-1 and J usage is TRBJ2-3; D perhaps matches TRBD1 (6 bases). This CDR3 is built from 14 residues. CDR1 is SGHRS, CDR2 YFSETQ, per germline. V was pared by 0 bases and J by 5 bases, with 10 bases between. This chain's CDR3 is CASSLELGGDTQYF. The CDR3 bases are TGCGCCAGCAGCTTGGAACTAGGGGGAGATACGCAGTATTTT. Full variable domain (rest looked up from reference TRBV5-1 and TRBJ2-3): KAGVTQTPRYLIKTRGQQVTLSCSPISGHRSVSWYQQTPGQGLQFLFEYFSETQRNKGNFPGRFSGRQFSNSRSEMNVSTLELGDSALYLCASSLELGGDTQYFGPGTRLTVL.

The chain links TRBV3-1 (or the pseudogene TRBV3-2) to TRBJ2-5, with 11 bases lining up with TRBD1. CDR1 is LGHDT and CDR2 is YNNKEL in the germline V gene (reference sequence). Trimming took 1 base from V and 5 from J; bases not matched to a gene: 6. The CDR3 is 16 residues long. CDR3 DNA sequence: TGTGCCAGCAGCCAAGCCCGGGGACAGGGGGGGGAGACCCAGTACTTC. Translating it yields CASSQARGQGGETQYF.

This clone was detected only a few times. CDR3 protein: CASRDRGENTIYF. The CDR3 nucleotides read TGTGCCAGCAGGGACAGGGGAGAAAACACCATATATTTT. The genes are TRBV6-5 and TRBJ1-3; 9 bases agree with TRBD1. The trim removed 6 bases at V and 6 bases at J, leaving 3 bases unmatched. CDR3 length: 13 residues. CDR1 and CDR2 from the germline V gene are MNHEY and SVGAGI.

The chain recombines TRBV19 with TRBJ2-7; maybe TRBD2 (5 bases). The CDR3 consists of 15 residues. V was cut by 4 bases and J by 3 bases, with 16 bases left in between. Germline values: CDR1 LNHDA, CDR2 SQIVND (reference sequence). The CDR3 DNA reads as TGTGCCAGTAGTAGGGTAGGACTTTTCGGCTACGAGCAGTACTTC. Amino acids: CASSRVGLFGYEQYF. The full variable domain, its missing parts supplied by reference TRBV19 and TRBJ2-7, is DGGITQSPKYLFRKEGQNVTLSCEQNLNHDAMYWYRQDPGQGLRLIYYSQIVNDFQKGDIAEGYSVSREKKESFPLTVTSAQKNPTAFYLCASSRVGLFGYEQYFGPGTRLTVT.